The 24 T cell receptor beta chains below come from one sample, sequenced in a study of blood T cell repertoires in COVID-19 (dated by TCRdb to between 2020 and 2021). Library creation used the immunoSEQ multiplex PCR assay. TCRdb holds this immuneACCESS table with in-frame rearrangements only. Some clones are missing; in checked studies, unresolved V genes explain under half, and the rest has no known cause. The sample profile shows about 170,000 clones; under 90% of them were found once. The leading ten clones occupy about 15% of the sample. Sequencing input: peripheral blood. Receptor source: a woman aged 70-85 years with COVID-19, enrolled during active disease.

V and J are TRBV5-8 and TRBJ1-4, with 7 bases aligning to TRBD1. The length of the CDR3 is 15 residues. Germline values: CDR1 SGHTS, CDR2 YDEGEE. V gave up 2 bases and J gave up 5 bases; unmatched junction bases: 6. The CDR3 protein is CASSLQGYRNEKLFF. The CDR3 bases are TGTGCCAGCAGCTTACAGGGGTATCGCAATGAAAAACTGTTTTTT.

V usage is TRBV7-8 and J usage is TRBJ1-1; 10 bases align to TRBD1. The V and J ends lost 5 bases and 3 bases, in that order; junction bases with no gene match: 6. CDR1 is SGHVS, CDR2 FQNEAQ, per germline. CDR3 length: 15 amino acids. DNA for the CDR3: TGTGCCAGCAGCCGCCGCGGGACAGGGGACACTGAAGCTTTCTTT. Amino acids: CASSRRGTGDTEAFF. The full variable domain, with the rest looked up from reference TRBV7-8 and TRBJ1-1, is GAGVSQSPRYKVAKRGQDVALRCDPISGHVSLFWYQQALGQGPEFLTYFQNEAQLDKSGLPSDRFFAERPEGSVSTLKIQRTQQEDSAVYLCASSRRGTGDTEAFFGQGTRLTVV.

This chain connects TRBV6-5 to TRBJ2-3, with D perhaps TRBD2 (5 bases). V was shortened by 0 bases and J by 5 bases, with 9 bases between the two germline ends. The CDR3 spans 14 residues. The germline CDR1 and CDR2 sequences are MNHEY and SVGAGI. CDR3: CASSYSFSGDTQYF. CDR3 bases: TGTGCCAGCAGTTACTCCTTCAGCGGAGATACGCAGTATTTT.

The chain joins TRBV28 to TRBJ2-3; D is uncertain. V was trimmed by 8 bases and J by 4 bases, leaving 10 bases between them. In germline, CDR1 is MDHEN, CDR2 SYDVKM. The CDR3 sequence is 12 residues long. CDR3 in amino acids: CASSVLPDTQYF. CDR3 nucleotide sequence: TGTGCCAGCTCAGTCCTTCCAGATACGCAGTATTTT.

The chain has TRBV27 and TRBJ2-2; D is unresolved. Per germline, CDR1 MNHEY and CDR2 SMNVEV (reference sequence). This CDR3 region has 12 residues. Trimming took off 3 bases at V and 6 bases at J, with 5 bases between the two ends. CDR3 bases: TGTGCCAGCAGTTTTACGGCCGGGGAGCTGTTTTTT. It encodes CASSFTAGELFF.

This clone was seen just once. This chain joins TRBV6-2 or TRBV6-3 and TRBJ1-2; 12 bases line up with TRBD1. CDR3 size: 14 residues. V was pared by 5 bases and J by 8 bases, with 6 bases of the junction left unmatched. Germline CDR1 reads MNHEY; CDR2 reads SVGEGT. The CDR3 sequence: CASSGGQGAKGYTF. The CDR3 coding sequence is TGTGCCAGCAGTGGGGGACAGGGGGCTAAAGGCTACACCTTC.

V gene TRBV11-2 combines with J gene TRBJ2-7; the match to TRBD2 covers 11 bases. Per the germline V gene, CDR1 is SGHAT and CDR2 is FQNNGV. Trimming cost V 0 bases and J 2 bases; bases outside gene matches: 0. The CDR3 is 15 amino acids. CDR3 DNA sequence: TGTGCCAGCAGCTTAGATAGCGGGGGGGCCTACGAGCAGTACGTC. Protein product: CASSLDSGGAYEQYV.

V and J are TRBV5-1 and TRBJ1-2; no clear D gene. V lost 4 bases and J lost 2, with 6 bases in between. This CDR3 is built from 12 residues. CDR1 and CDR2 from the germline V gene are SGHRS and YFSETQ. The chain's CDR3 is CASSPMNYGYTF. CDR3 DNA: TGCGCCAGCAGCCCTATGAACTATGGCTACACCTTC.

This chain joins TRBV7-8 and TRBJ1-4; TRBD1 aligns across 8 bases. Trimming took 2 bases from V and 7 from J; bases not matched to a gene: 6. This CDR3 has 15 amino acids. Germline lookup yields CDR1 SGHVS and CDR2 FQNEAQ. In DNA, the CDR3 is TGTGCCAGCAGCTTAACAGGGGGGCCTGGTGAAAAACTGTTTTTT. Protein product: CASSLTGGPGEKLFF.

This CDR3 is CASSLVYSSYNEQFF. CDR3 coding DNA: TGTGCCAGCAGCTTAGTTTACAGCTCCTACAATGAGCAGTTCTTC. The chain combines TRBV11-2 with TRBJ2-1; D unresolved. Trimming left V 1 base short and J 0 bases short, with 7 bases between. The CDR3 runs to 15 residues. The V gene's germline CDR1 is SGHAT and CDR2 FQNNGV.

The chain uses TRBV2 and TRBJ2-7; no firm D call. The V end lost 2 bases, the J end lost 2 bases, and 10 bases lay between the germline ends. Germline CDR1 SNHLY, CDR2 FYNNEI. The CDR3 length is 14 residues. The DNA for the CDR3 is TGTGCCAGCAGTGAAAACTGGCGGACCTACGAGCAGTACTTC. It translates to CASSENWRTYEQYF.

On this clone itself: The same CDR3 arises from other DNA sequences in this sample as well. The J gene is TRBJ1-1, the V gene TRBV5-1, with TRBD1 matching 7 bases. This CDR3 contains 14 residues. Trimming removed 1 base from V and 0 bases from J; junction bases left unmatched: 0. Germline CDR1 is SGHRS and CDR2 is YFSETQ. The chain's CDR3 is CASSLTGVNTEAFF. The CDR3, as DNA: TGCGCCAGCAGCTTGACAGGGGTGAACACTGAAGCTTTCTTT.

The chain uses TRBV18 and TRBJ2-3; 12 bases align to TRBD1. V shed 10 bases and J 4 bases; nucleotides not matched to a gene: 6. CDR3 length equals 14 residues. Germline assignment: CDR1 KGHSH and CDR2 LQKENI. The CDR3 DNA is TGTGCCACAACCGGGACAGGGGGCGCAGATACGCAGTATTTT. It codes for CATTGTGGADTQYF.

The gene calls are TRBV5-5 and TRBJ2-5; no definite D call. This CDR3 is 13 amino acids long. The germline gives CDR1 SGHKS, CDR2 YYEKEE (reference sequence). Trimming left V 1 base short and J 5 bases short, with 9 bases between. CDR3 nucleotide sequence: TGTGCCAGCAGCTTGATCGGGTTGGAGACCCAGTACTTC. As protein: CASSLIGLETQYF. Full variable domain (rest looked up from reference TRBV5-5 and TRBJ2-5): DAGVTQSPTHLIKTRGQQVTLRCSPISGHKSVSWYQQVLGQGPQFIFQYYEKEERGRGNFPDRFSARQFPNYSSELNVNALLLGDSALYLCASSLIGLETQYFGPGTRLLVL.

This clone was counted between two and nine times. This chain connects TRBV27 to TRBJ1-1; TRBD1 is a possible D gene (5 bases). Germline CDR1 is MNHEY and CDR2 is SMNVEV (reference sequence). V lost 4 bases to trimming and J lost 0 bases, with 9 bases between them. This CDR3 is built from 14 residues. The CDR3: CASSSGHMNTEAFF. The CDR3 coding sequence is TGTGCCAGCAGTTCAGGACACATGAACACTGAAGCTTTCTTT.

The rearrangement uses TRBV6-5 and TRBJ2-1, with D possibly matching TRBD2 (6 bases). Germline V CDR1 and CDR2: MNHEY, SVGAGI. This CDR3 spans 15 amino acids. V gave up 2 bases and J gave up 1 base, with 9 bases separating them. CDR3 bases: TGTGCCAGCAGTTACGCTGCGGGATCCTACAATGAGCAGTTCTTC. It codes for CASSYAAGSYNEQFF.

This sequence joins TRBV5-4 and TRBJ1-1, with D maybe TRBD1 (6 bases). The V gene's germline CDR1 is SGHNT and CDR2 YYREEE (reference sequence). The ends were cut back, 4 bases at V and 0 bases at J, with 13 bases in the middle. The CDR3 totals 15 residues. Here the CDR3 DNA reads TGTGCCAGCAGCCGGCCGGGACAACTGAACACTGAAGCTTTCTTT. It is translated as CASSRPGQLNTEAFF.

This clone was picked up many times. The DNA for the CDR3 is TGCAGCGTGAATGACAGGGGCACTGAAGCTTTCTTT. Protein sequence: CSVNDRGTEAFF. The chain uses TRBV29-1 and TRBJ1-1; the match to TRBD1 covers 8 bases. This CDR3 spans 12 amino acids. The germline V gene has CDR1 SQVTM and CDR2 ANQGSEA. The trim removed 6 bases at V and 4 bases at J, leaving 4 bases unmatched.

The V and J genes are TRBV27 and TRBJ1-2; TRBD1 matches at 7 bases. The CDR3 is 18 residues long. V lost 5 bases and J lost 4; bases outside the gene matches: 19. CDR1 MNHEY and CDR2 SMNVEV come from the germline V gene (reference sequence). The DNA for the CDR3 is TGTGCCAGCAGTGTGCTACCGGGACAGCTGGCCTCCATCTATGGCTACACCTTC. This translates into CASSVLPGQLASIYGYTF.

The chain combines TRBV5-1 with TRBJ2-7; D unresolved. The germline V gene encodes CDR1 SGHRS and CDR2 YFSETQ. V lost 0 bases to trimming and J lost 3 bases, with 7 bases between them. The CDR3 sequence is 13 residues long. In nucleotides, the CDR3 is TGCGCCAGCAGCTTGGGTAGAAACTACGAGCAGTACTTC. It is translated as CASSLGRNYEQYF.

DNA for the CDR3: TGCGCCAGCAGCCAAGAAGTAGGACTAAACTATGGCTACACCTTC. Translating it yields CASSQEVGLNYGYTF. V gene TRBV4-1 combines with J gene TRBJ1-2; D is unresolved. The germline V gene encodes CDR1 MGHRA and CDR2 YSYEKL. The CDR3 consists of 15 residues. V lost 0 bases to trimming and J lost 2 bases, with 10 bases between them.

V usage is TRBV5-1 and J usage is TRBJ2-3; perhaps TRBD2 as D (6 bases). Germline CDR1 SGHRS, CDR2 YFSETQ. The CDR3 loop spans 16 amino acids. V dropped 3 bases and J dropped 2 bases, with 16 bases sitting between them. The CDR3 DNA reads as TGCGCCAGCAGCTGGACTACCTCCCTGCTCACAGATACGCAGTATTTT. Encoded protein: CASSWTTSLLTDTQYF.

This chain uses TRBV12-3 or TRBV12-4 with TRBJ2-5; D gene ambiguous. The CDR3 spans 12 residues. V lost 6 bases to trimming and J lost 5 bases, with 10 bases between them. The CDR3 is CASSSRWETQYF. CDR3 DNA sequence: TGTGCCAGCAGCTCTAGGTGGGAGACCCAGTACTTC.

The gene calls are TRBV20-1 and TRBJ1-2; 10 bases agree with TRBD1. Germline CDR1 reads DFQATT; CDR2 reads SNEGSKA (reference sequence). With V trimmed by 3 bases and J by 0 bases, 7 bases remained unmatched. The CDR3 is made up of 16 amino acids. The chain's CDR3 is CSASGTGAGSNYGYTF. CDR3 sequence (DNA): TGCAGTGCTAGTGGGACAGGGGCCGGTTCTAACTATGGCTACACCTTC.